This T cell receptor beta chain was found in a study of T cells in localized non-small cell lung cancer. Study conclusions and caveats: Sequencing was restricted to one tumor region; therefore, heterogeneity remains possible. Uninvolved adjacent lung had higher T cell clonality than tumor and all other tissues.

Notes on this clone: The antigen is unknown.

CDR1 is SGHAT and CDR2 is FQNNGV in the germline V gene. V was pared by 5 bases and J by 8 bases, with 8 bases of the junction left unmatched. This CDR3 is built from 14 residues. Assay: immunoSEQ multiplex PCR; the TCRdb copy retains only in-frame clones and omits some. The sample records over 45,000 clones, roughly 86% being singletons. The rearrangement joins TRBV11-2 to TRBJ1-2, with 10 bases that match TRBD1. The sequencing used PBMCs, collected before any cancer treatment. The sequence came from a female donor with stage II lung adenocarcinoma. The CDR3 sequence: CASSTAGTGVGYTF. The CDR3 nucleotides read TGTGCCAGCAGCACAGCAGGGACAGGGGTGGGCTACACCTTC. Filled out from reference TRBV11-2 and TRBJ1-2, the complete variable domain reads EAGVAQSPRYKIIEKRQSVAFWCNPISGHATLYWYQQILGQGPKLLIQFQNNGVVDDSQLPKDRFSAERLKGVDSTLKIQPAKLEDSAVYLCASSTAGTGVGYTFGSGTRLTVV.